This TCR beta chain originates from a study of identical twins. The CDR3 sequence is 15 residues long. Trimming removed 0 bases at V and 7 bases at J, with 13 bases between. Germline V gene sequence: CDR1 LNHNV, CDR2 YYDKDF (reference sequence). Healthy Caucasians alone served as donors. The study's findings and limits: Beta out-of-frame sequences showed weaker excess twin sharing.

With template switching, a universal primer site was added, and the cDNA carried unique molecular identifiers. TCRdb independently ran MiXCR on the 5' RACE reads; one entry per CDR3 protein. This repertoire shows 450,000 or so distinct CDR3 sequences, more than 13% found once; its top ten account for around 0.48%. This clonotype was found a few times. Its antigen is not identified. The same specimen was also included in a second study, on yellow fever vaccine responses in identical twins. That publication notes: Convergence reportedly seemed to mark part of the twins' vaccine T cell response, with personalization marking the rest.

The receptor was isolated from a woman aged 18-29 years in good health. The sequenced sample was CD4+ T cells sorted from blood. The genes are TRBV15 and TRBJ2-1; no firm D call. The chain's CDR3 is CATSRDQVQSNEQFF. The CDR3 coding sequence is TGTGCCACCAGCAGAGATCAAGTACAGTCTAATGAGCAGTTCTTC.